This T cell receptor (beta chain) is drawn from a study of Graves' ophthalmopathy and Graves' hyperthyroidism. Findings and caveats of the study: In blood, most expanded thyroid clonotypes above 0.001 frequency were also detected.

Enrollment excluded any patients with other autoimmune diseases, uncontrolled infections, pregnancy or lactation. PBMCs were isolated from a roughly 9 ml sample of fresh peripheral blood. V dropped 4 bases and J dropped 3; count of bases not matched to a gene: 3. The CDR3 loop spans 13 amino acids. Germline V gene sequence: CDR1 SQVTM, CDR2 ANQGSEA. This clonotype was detected many times. Its antigen remains unidentified. Amplified TCR beta CDR3 regions were obtained using RNA transcripts as template. HTBI primers served in a first-round RT-PCR, which a second-round multiplex PCR followed. One entry per CDR3 protein results from TCRdb running MiXCR on the multiplex PCR reads. The table has approximately 210,000 distinct CDR3 sequences, under 30% seen once.

The receptor was isolated from a man in his fifties or sixties with Graves' ophthalmopathy. Sequenced material: peripheral blood. The chain links TRBV29-1 to TRBJ2-5; 9 bases align to TRBD2. The CDR3 here is CSVAIAGEETQYF. In DNA, the CDR3 is TGCAGCGTTGCGATAGCGGGAGAAGAGACCCAGTACTTC.